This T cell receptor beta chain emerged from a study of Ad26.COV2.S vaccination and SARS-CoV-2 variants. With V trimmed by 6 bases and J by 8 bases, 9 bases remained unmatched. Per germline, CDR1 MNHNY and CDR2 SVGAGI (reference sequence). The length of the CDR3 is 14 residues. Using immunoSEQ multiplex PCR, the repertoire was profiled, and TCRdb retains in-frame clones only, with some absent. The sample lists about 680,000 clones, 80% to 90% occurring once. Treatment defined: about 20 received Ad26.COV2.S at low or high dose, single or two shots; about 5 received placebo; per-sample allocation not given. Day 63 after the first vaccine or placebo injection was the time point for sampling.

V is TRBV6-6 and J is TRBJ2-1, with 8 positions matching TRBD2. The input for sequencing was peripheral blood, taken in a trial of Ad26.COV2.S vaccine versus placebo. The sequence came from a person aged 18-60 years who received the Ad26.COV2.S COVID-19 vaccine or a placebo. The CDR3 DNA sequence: TGTGCCAGCAGCTGGGTGACGCGGGAGGATGAGCAGTTCTTC. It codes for CASSWVTREDEQFF.